Below, 26 T cell receptor beta chains from the same sample are listed, as sequenced in a study of T-cell reconstitution after alpha-beta-depleted transplantation in children. Unique molecular identifiers were incorporated during preparation of the TCRbeta library. TCRdb re-called the PCR reads through MiXCR, storing one row per CDR3 protein. The sample lists some 550,000 distinct CDR3 sequences, roughly 23% seen once, with about 14% in the top ten. This material consisted of PBMCs, mostly from graft donor cells, taken 360 days after TCRalphabeta/CD19-depleted stem cell transplant. The receptors derive from a boy under two years old who had a stem cell transplant for acute myeloid leukemia, so the T cells may come from the graft donor.

This clonotype has ten or more counts. The V gene is TRBV6-5, the J gene TRBJ2-7, with TRBD1 matching 7 bases. The CDR3 runs to 12 residues. The germline V gene has CDR1 MNHEY and CDR2 SVGAGI. The CDR3 protein is CPWDRLTYEQYF. CDR3 nucleotides: TGTCCTTGGGACAGATTGACCTACGAGCAGTACTTC.

The chain has TRBV6-1 and TRBJ2-3; D might be TRBD2 (7 bases). The germline V gene encodes CDR1 MNHNS and CDR2 SASEGT. The CDR3 runs 15 residues. V lost 8 bases, J lost 5 bases, and 20 bases lay in between. The CDR3 is CASGGGPSWVDTQYF. The CDR3 DNA reads as TGTGCCAGCGGGGGGGGGCCGTCTTGGGTAGATACGCAGTATTTT.

This clonotype showed up many times. The chain carries TRBV6-5 and TRBJ1-6; 9 bases agree with TRBD1. V lost 8 bases to trimming and J lost 3 bases; unmatched junction nucleotides: 14. Looked up from germline, CDR1 is MNHEY and CDR2 is SVGAGI. The CDR3 is 18 residues long. DNA for the CDR3: TGTGCCAGCGGCACCGGGACAGGGCCTTTAAGCTATAATTCACCCCTCCACTTT. Translated: CASGTGTGPLSYNSPLHF.

The table lists this clonotype with a few counts. The chain carries TRBV25-1 and TRBJ1-6; 9 bases line up with TRBD1. With 5 bases clipped from V and 9 bases from J, the junction kept 8 bases outside the gene matches. The CDR3 sequence is 15 residues long. CDR1 and CDR2 (germline): MGHDK, SYGVNS. For the CDR3, the DNA is TGTGCCAGCAGTCAAACGGGACAGGGAGGTTCACCCCTCCACTTT. Protein: CASSQTGQGGSPLHF.

The chain uses TRBV20-1 and TRBJ1-2, with 8 bases lining up with TRBD1. The CDR3 length is 13 residues. After removal of 3 bases from V and 4 bases from J, the junction contained 4 bases not matched to a gene. From germline, CDR1 is DFQATT and CDR2 SNEGSKA (reference sequence). The CDR3 DNA reads TGCAGTGCTAGCGGGACAGGCTCCTATGGCTACACCTTC. As protein: CSASGTGSYGYTF.

This clonotype has only a few counts. The chain combines TRBV7-9 with TRBJ2-3, with D tentatively TRBD2 (5 bases). The CDR3 has 17 residues. Trimming removed 5 bases from V and 2 bases from J, with 20 bases in between. Germline V gene data show CDR1 as SEHNR and CDR2 as FQNEAQ (reference sequence). Written as DNA, the CDR3 is TGTGCCAGCAGCGCCCTGTCCGGACGGGATATCACAGATACGCAGTATTTT. Translated, it gives CASSALSGRDITDTQYF.

There are many counts of this clonotype. The chain recombines TRBV7-2 with TRBJ2-3, with TRBD2 matching over 9 bases. The CDR3 has 19 amino acids. J gave up 4 bases and V 3 bases, and 17 bases lay outside the gene matches. The germline V gene encodes CDR1 SGHTA and CDR2 FQGNSA. The CDR3 loop reads CASSFADRAGGHGADTQYF. The CDR3 nucleotides read TGTGCCAGCAGCTTTGCGGATAGGGCGGGGGGGCATGGTGCAGATACGCAGTATTTT. Variable domain in full (rest from reference TRBV7-2 and TRBJ2-3): GAGVSQSPSNKVTEKGKDVELRCDPISGHTALYWYRQSLGQGLEFLIYFQGNSAPDKSGLPSDRFSAERTGGSVSTLTIQRTQQEDSAVYLCASSFADRAGGHGADTQYFGPGTRLTVL.

The V gene is TRBV15, the J gene TRBJ2-3, with 11 bases identical to TRBD2. The CDR3 loop spans 15 amino acids. The trim removed 4 bases at V and 6 bases at J, leaving 6 bases unmatched. Per germline, CDR1 LNHNV and CDR2 YYDKDF (reference sequence). The CDR3 sequence is CATSISGGAGDTQYF. The CDR3 DNA sequence: TGTGCCACCAGCATTAGCGGGGGGGCTGGTGATACGCAGTATTTT.

This clonotype has more than one count but fewer than ten. This rearrangement joins TRBV5-8 to TRBJ2-7; D gene uncertain. Trimming shortened V by 1 base and J by 9 bases, and 8 bases separated the two germline ends. CDR1 is SGHTS, CDR2 YDEGEE, per germline. CDR3 size: 11 residues. CDR3 sequence: CASSLTGWQYF. The CDR3 nucleotides read TGTGCCAGCAGCTTGACCGGGTGGCAGTACTTC.

Ten or more counts support this clonotype. The rearrangement uses TRBV20-1 and TRBJ2-4; TRBD1 is a possible D gene (6 bases). Deletions cut 2 bases from V and 3 bases from J, with 14 bases between. Per germline, CDR1 DFQATT and CDR2 SNEGSKA (reference sequence). CDR3 length equals 15 residues. The CDR3 DNA reads TGCAGTGCTAGACGGCCAGGGGAGATCAAAAACATTCAGTACTTC. Translation gives CSARRPGEIKNIQYF.

This clonotype appeared many times. The CDR3 DNA sequence: TGTGCCAGCAGTTTAGAGGGACAGGCCTACAATGAGCAGTTCTTC. Protein sequence: CASSLEGQAYNEQFF. The chain carries TRBV12-3 or TRBV12-4 and TRBJ2-1; 8 nucleotides match TRBD1. Trimming cost V 1 base and J 2 bases; bases outside gene matches: 1. This CDR3 comprises 15 residues.

This clonotype was observed a few times. The J gene is TRBJ1-1, the V gene TRBV7-9, with D unresolved. Germline V CDR1 and CDR2: SEHNR, FQNEAQ (reference sequence). This CDR3 is built from 9 residues. V lost 1 base and J lost 13, with 4 bases in between. CDR3 nucleotide sequence: TGTGCCAGCAGCTTAGACGGTTTCTTT. Protein: CASSLDGFF.

The V call is TRBV14, the J call TRBJ2-2; D gene uncertain. This CDR3 region has 12 residues. Per the germline V gene, CDR1 is SGHDN and CDR2 is FVKESK. The V and J ends lost 0 bases and 16 bases respectively, with 12 bases between them. This CDR3 reads CASSQDRRTRFF. CDR3 bases: TGTGCCAGCAGCCAAGACCGACGTACCCGGTTTTTT.

The DNA of the CDR3 is TGTGCCAGCAGCTTAGGGCCCGGGAGAAGCAATGAGCAGTTCTTC. Protein sequence: CASSLGPGRSNEQFF. The chain has TRBV7-2 and TRBJ2-1, with D possibly TRBD2 on 6 matching bases. CDR3 size: 15 residues. Trimming left V 1 base short and J 6 bases short, with 13 bases between. Germline V CDR1 and CDR2: SGHTA, FQGNSA.

The chain has TRBV7-3 and TRBJ2-7; 8 nucleotides align to TRBD1. Germline V gene sequence: CDR1 SGHTA, CDR2 FQGTGA. V shed 4 bases and J 3 bases; nucleotides not matched to a gene: 8. The CDR3 has 15 residues. CDR3: CASSSRPGQGYEQYF. CDR3 nucleotide sequence: TGTGCCAGCAGCTCCAGACCAGGACAGGGCTACGAGCAGTACTTC. Filled out from reference TRBV7-3 and TRBJ2-7, the complete variable domain reads GAGVSQTPSNKVTEKGKYVELRCDPISGHTALYWYRQSLGQGPEFLIYFQGTGAADDSGLPNDRFFAVRPEGSVSTLKIQRTERGDSAVYLCASSSRPGQGYEQYFGPGTRLTVT.

The chain employs TRBV6-5 and TRBJ1-1; 7 bases map to TRBD1. Per germline, CDR1 MNHEY and CDR2 SVGAGI. The CDR3 consists of 15 residues. The J segment lost 2 bases and the V segment lost 0 bases, leaving 3 bases of the junction unmatched. Written as DNA, the CDR3 is TGTGCCAGCAGTTACTCGAGACAGGGTAACACTGAAGCTTTCTTT. This codes for CASSYSRQGNTEAFF.

V and J are TRBV18 and TRBJ1-1, with TRBD1 matching 8 bases. The V segment lost 1 base and the J segment 1 base; nucleotides outside the gene matches: 5. Germline V gene sequence: CDR1 KGHSH, CDR2 LQKENI. This CDR3 contains 16 residues. Here the CDR3 reads CASSPRRDRWNTEAFF. CDR3 in DNA: TGTGCCAGCTCACCACGAAGGGACAGGTGGAACACTGAAGCTTTCTTT. The variable domain in full, completed from reference TRBV18 and TRBJ1-1, reads NAGVMQNPRHLVRRRGQEARLRCSPMKGHSHVYWYRQLPEEGLKFMVYLQKENIIDESGMPKERFSAEFPKEGPSILRIQQVVRGDSAAYFCASSPRRDRWNTEAFFGQGTRLTVV.

This clonotype was seen ten or more times. The J gene is TRBJ2-5, the V gene TRBV5-1; 7 bases are a match to TRBD1. The germline CDR1 and CDR2 sequences are SGHRS and YFSETQ. The CDR3 length is 14 residues. V lost 3 bases to trimming and J lost 1 base; unmatched junction nucleotides: 3. In DNA form, the CDR3 reads TGCGCCAGCAGCTGGACAGGACGCCAAGAGACCCAGTACTTC. As protein: CASSWTGRQETQYF.

The rearrangement links TRBV18 to TRBJ2-5; 10 nucleotides agree with TRBD1. Trimming took 6 bases from V and 6 from J; bases not matched to a gene: 10. Germline V lookup: CDR1 KGHSH, CDR2 LQKENI. This CDR3 has 15 amino acids. The CDR3 DNA follows: TGTGCCAGCTCCCGGAGGGACAGGGGTCTGAAGACCCAGTACTTC. Amino acid sequence: CASSRRDRGLKTQYF.

This clonotype was detected ten times or more. This chain uses TRBV9 with TRBJ2-7; D could derive from TRBD1 or TRBD2 (5 bases each). Germline CDR1 reads SGDLS; CDR2 reads YYNGEE. The CDR3 has 14 amino acids. Trimming removed 2 bases from V and 0 bases from J, with 9 bases in between. As DNA, the CDR3 is TGTGCCAGCAGCGTGGGGGTGGGCTCCTACGAGCAGTACTTC. This codes for CASSVGVGSYEQYF.

This clonotype was counted a single time. This chain joins TRBV7-8 and TRBJ2-7; the match to TRBD1 covers 11 bases. From germline, CDR1 is SGHVS and CDR2 FQNEAQ. Unmatched junction bases numbered 8, after V lost 1 base and J lost 3 bases. The CDR3 covers 17 residues. The CDR3 sequence is CASSLVGSGTGGYEQYF. CDR3 sequence (DNA): TGTGCCAGCAGCTTAGTCGGTTCTGGGACAGGGGGCTACGAGCAGTACTTC.

About this clonotype itself: It may be a read error: a sequence one base away is much more abundant. The chain links TRBV24-1 to TRBJ1-2; TRBD1 aligns across 7 bases. The CDR3 spans 13 residues. Germline loops: CDR1 KGHDR, CDR2 SFDVKD. CDR3: CATSDLQGQFYIF. The CDR3 DNA sequence: TGTGCCACCAGTGATTTGCAGGGACAGTTCTACATCTTC.

J is TRBJ1-2 and V is TRBV16; the D gene is possibly TRBD1 (5 bases). The length of the CDR3 is 17 residues. The germline CDR1 and CDR2 sequences are KGHSY and FQNENV. V lost 2 bases and J 2 bases, leaving 18 bases between the germline ends. The CDR3 is CASSQNARPGPNYGYTF. DNA for the CDR3: TGTGCCAGCAGCCAAAACGCGCGTCCGGGACCCAACTATGGCTACACCTTC.

A few counts support this clonotype. The chain employs TRBV10-3 and TRBJ2-7, with 8 bases lining up with TRBD1. This CDR3 spans 15 amino acids. V was clipped by 6 bases and J by 1 base; unmatched bases: 8. The germline V gene has CDR1 ENHRY and CDR2 SYGVKD. Here the CDR3 reads CAIRAQGARSYEQYV. The CDR3 bases are TGTGCCATCAGAGCCCAGGGGGCCCGATCCTACGAGCAGTACGTC.

In DNA, the CDR3 is TGCAGTGAACAGGGCTCCTACAATGAGCAGTTCTTC. Encoded protein: CSEQGSYNEQFF. V gene TRBV20-1 combines with J gene TRBJ2-1, with D possibly TRBD1 on 6 matching bases. The CDR3 sequence is 12 residues long. The germline gives CDR1 DFQATT, CDR2 SNEGSKA (reference sequence). V was clipped by 7 bases and J by 0 bases, with 7 bases between them.

In its sample, this clonotype was seen many times. This rearrangement joins TRBV20-1 to TRBJ2-1, with 7 nucleotides matching TRBD1. The CDR3 is 17 amino acids. Germline values: CDR1 DFQATT, CDR2 SNEGSKA (reference sequence). The ends lost 0 bases at V and 7 bases at J; junction bases unmatched: 15. The CDR3 DNA is TGCAGTGCTAGAGACGGCCGAGGGGGCGTATACTGGAATGAGCAGTTCTTC. Residues: CSARDGRGGVYWNEQFF.